Each of the 27 T cell receptor beta chains below was sequenced from the same sample in a study of CD8+ T cells in alopecia areata listed by TCRdb under 2018. Libraries were built with the immunoSEQ multiplex PCR assay. RNA was extracted from all samples and reverse transcribed into cDNA as template for TCR sequencing. The table was pulled from immuneACCESS by TCRdb, which kept in-frame rearrangements only. Such tables lose some clones; where checked, under half of the loss comes from unresolved V genes, and the rest has no known cause. Here the sample has tens of thousands of clones; about two thirds occur a single time. Roughly 17% of the sample is in the top ten clones. Sequenced input: NKG2D-high CD8+ T cells sorted from blood. The cell subset or site label here, explained by the study, means: sorted CD8+ NKG2D-high blood T cells. These receptor sequences come from a human donor with alopecia areata.

The V and J genes are TRBV7-2 and TRBJ2-7; 10 bases line up with TRBD2. CDR1 is SGHTA and CDR2 is FQGNSA in the germline V gene. The V gene end was trimmed by 1 base and the J gene end by 6 bases; junction bases not matched to a gene: 6. There are 15 residues in the CDR3. The CDR3 coding sequence is TGTGCCAGCAGCTTAGTCCCAGCGGGAGGGCTCGAGCAGTACTTC. It yields the protein CASSLVPAGGLEQYF.

The chain combines TRBV7-9 with TRBJ2-1; weak D call: TRBD2 (6 bases). Looked up from germline, CDR1 is SEHNR and CDR2 is FQNEAQ (reference sequence). V was pared by 5 bases and J by 8 bases, with 13 bases between. The CDR3 spans 13 residues. The CDR3 nucleotides read TGTGCCAGCAGCCGCGGGGATCAGGATGAGCAGTTCTTC. It codes for CASSRGDQDEQFF.

The chain combines TRBV15 with TRBJ1-1, with 8 nucleotides matching TRBD1. This CDR3 has 12 residues. J was trimmed by 4 bases and V by 6 bases; bases with no gene match: 1. The V gene's germline CDR1 is LNHNV and CDR2 YYDKDF (reference sequence). As DNA, the CDR3 is TGTGCCACCAGAGACAGGGGCACTGAAGCTTTCTTT. Translated, it gives CATRDRGTEAFF.

This chain connects TRBV7-8 to TRBJ2-3; TRBD2 matches 14 bases. With 5 bases clipped from V and 3 bases from J, the junction kept 4 bases outside the gene matches. Per the germline V gene, CDR1 is SGHVS and CDR2 is FQNEAQ. The CDR3 spans 16 residues. CDR3 DNA sequence: TGTGCCAGCAGCCCGGGACTAGCGGGAGTAACAGATACGCAGTATTTT. Residues: CASSPGLAGVTDTQYF.

This chain links TRBV5-6 with TRBJ2-1; D is unresolved. The CDR3 extends over 16 amino acids. The V and J ends lost 3 bases and 2 bases respectively, with 15 bases between them. Germline V gene data show CDR1 as SGHDT and CDR2 as YYEEEE. The CDR3 reads CASSSEYWGTYNEQFF. In DNA form, the CDR3 reads TGTGCCAGCAGCTCGGAGTATTGGGGAACCTACAATGAGCAGTTCTTC. Full variable domain (missing parts from reference TRBV5-6 and TRBJ2-1): DAGVTQSPTHLIKTRGQQVTLRCSPKSGHDTVSWYQQALGQGPQFIFQYYEEEERQRGNFPDRFSGHQFPNYSSELNVNALLLGDSALYLCASSSEYWGTYNEQFFGPGTRLTVL.

This chain links TRBV29-1 with TRBJ2-5, with TRBD2 matching over 9 bases. Germline values: CDR1 SQVTM, CDR2 ANQGSEA. The V and J ends lost 3 bases and 0 bases, in that order; junction bases with no gene match: 5. This CDR3 has 15 residues. This CDR3 reads CSVDGLAGYQETQYF. Here the CDR3 DNA reads TGCAGCGTTGACGGCCTAGCGGGGTACCAAGAGACCCAGTACTTC. Full variable domain (missing parts from reference TRBV29-1 and TRBJ2-5): SAVISQKPSRDICQRGTSLTIQCQVDSQVTMMFWYRQQPGQSLTLIATANQGSEATYESGFVIDKFPISRPNLTFSTLTVSNMSPEDSSIYLCSVDGLAGYQETQYFGPGTRLLVL.

This clone was detected only a few times. This chain joins TRBV27 and TRBJ2-1; TRBD2 matches 9 bases. Germline V gene sequence: CDR1 MNHEY, CDR2 SMNVEV (reference sequence). J gave up 4 bases and V 4 bases, and 8 bases lay outside the gene matches. This CDR3 has 16 residues. CDR3 region: CASSSNSGSRYNEQFF. In DNA form, the CDR3 reads TGTGCCAGCAGTTCAAATAGCGGGAGTAGGTACAATGAGCAGTTCTTC.

V gene TRBV27 combines with J gene TRBJ2-7; D may be TRBD1 (5 bases). Trimming pared 4 bases from V and 2 bases from J, leaving 9 bases between. The CDR3 covers 13 residues. The V gene's germline CDR1 is MNHEY and CDR2 SMNVEV (reference sequence). CDR3 region: CASSYRQTYEQYF. The CDR3 DNA sequence: TGTGCCAGCAGTTACCGACAGACCTACGAGCAGTACTTC.

The V and J genes are TRBV5-1 and TRBJ2-1; 7 bases match TRBD2. The CDR3 is 15 amino acids. Germline CDR1 SGHRS, CDR2 YFSETQ. The V and J ends lost 0 bases and 9 bases, in that order; junction bases with no gene match: 9. The CDR3 DNA is TGCGCCAGCAGCTTGGGGGGAGGGGCCAGCCCTGAGCAGTTCTTC. Protein sequence: CASSLGGGASPEQFF.

The chain has TRBV27 and TRBJ2-5; D call uncertain. The CDR3 covers 13 residues. Per germline, CDR1 MNHEY and CDR2 SMNVEV (reference sequence). With 4 bases removed from V and 5 bases from J, the gap between germline ends came to 11 bases. Written as DNA, the CDR3 is TGTGCCAGCAGTTCCGGGCTAGAGGAGACCCAGTACTTC. Its protein product is CASSSGLEETQYF.

This clone has a handful of counts. V is TRBV28 and J is TRBJ1-5; D gene uncertain. The V gene lost 2 bases and the J gene lost 0 bases, with 8 bases spanning the gap. From germline, CDR1 is MDHEN and CDR2 SYDVKM. The CDR3 is made up of 15 amino acids. Here the CDR3 DNA reads TGTGCCAGCAGTTTAGGTCAGCTTAGCAATCAGCCCCAGCATTTT. It codes for CASSLGQLSNQPQHF.

CDR3 in amino acids: CSSAVQGDTEAFF. As DNA, the CDR3 is TGCAGCTCGGCCGTACAAGGGGACACTGAAGCTTTCTTT. The chain joins TRBV29-1 to TRBJ1-1, with TRBD1 as a possible D gene (5 bases). The CDR3 has 13 amino acids. V dropped 8 bases and J dropped 3 bases, with 16 bases sitting between them. From germline, CDR1 is SQVTM and CDR2 ANQGSEA.

This chain links TRBV27 with TRBJ2-1; D remains ambiguous. This CDR3 comprises 15 residues. Trimming removed 2 bases at V and 12 bases at J, with 20 bases between. Germline CDR1 reads MNHEY; CDR2 reads SMNVEV (reference sequence). The CDR3 loop is CASSLGQTYNEGQFF. In nucleotides, the CDR3 is TGTGCCAGCAGTTTAGGCCAGACTTACAATGAAGGGCAGTTCTTC.

The chain has TRBV4-1 and TRBJ2-1; D gene ambiguous. V was trimmed by 3 bases and J by 0 bases, leaving 9 bases between them. Per germline, CDR1 MGHRA and CDR2 YSYEKL. The CDR3 is made up of 15 amino acids. CDR3 in amino acids: CASSQDRSSYNEQFF. The CDR3 DNA reads as TGCGCCAGCAGCCAGGATAGGTCCTCCTACAATGAGCAGTTCTTC.

This chain connects TRBV2 to TRBJ1-5, with D possibly TRBD1 on 5 matching bases. Per the germline V gene, CDR1 is SNHLY and CDR2 is FYNNEI. The CDR3 covers 14 residues. The V and J ends lost 2 bases and 6 bases respectively, with 11 bases between them. CDR3 residues: CASSEPGTSQPQHF. The CDR3 DNA sequence: TGTGCCAGCAGTGAACCTGGGACCAGTCAGCCCCAGCATTTT. The full variable domain, its missing parts supplied by reference TRBV2 and TRBJ1-5, is EPEVTQTPSHQVTQMGQEVILRCVPISNHLYFYWYRQILGQKVEFLVSFYNNEISEKSEIFDDQFSVERPDGSNFTLKIRSTKLEDSAMYFCASSEPGTSQPQHFGDGTRLSIL.

J is TRBJ1-1 and V is TRBV10-3; D perhaps matches TRBD1 (5 bases). Germline-derived CDR1 and CDR2 are ENHRY and SYGVKD. The CDR3 has 14 residues. V lost 10 bases and J lost 4, with 19 bases in between. The chain's CDR3 is CARPPGRGGTEAFF. Written as DNA, the CDR3 is TGTGCCAGACCTCCGGGACGAGGTGGCACTGAAGCTTTCTTT.

The chain links TRBV7-2 to TRBJ2-7; maybe TRBD2 (6 bases). Germline V CDR1 and CDR2: SGHTA, FQGNSA. V lost 3 bases and J 0 bases, leaving 9 bases between the germline ends. The CDR3 has 14 residues. The CDR3 spells CASSLSSGSYEQYF. The CDR3 DNA reads as TGTGCCAGCAGCTTGAGTAGCGGCTCCTACGAGCAGTACTTC.

The rearrangement uses TRBV13 and TRBJ2-7; 7 bases agree with TRBD1. CDR1 is PRHDT, CDR2 FYEKMQ, per germline (reference sequence). The CDR3 totals 13 residues. V was pared by 5 bases and J by 4 bases, with 5 bases of the junction left unmatched. This chain's CDR3 is CASSNRGHYEQYF. The DNA for the CDR3 is TGTGCCAGCAGCAACAGGGGTCATTACGAGCAGTACTTC. The entire variable domain, with the rest obtained from reference TRBV13 and TRBJ2-7, is as follows: AAGVIQSPRHLIKEKRETATLKCYPIPRHDTVYWYQQGPGQDPQFLISFYEKMQSDKGSIPDRFSAQQFSDYHSELNMSSLELGDSALYFCASSNRGHYEQYFGPGTRLTVT.

The V call is TRBV25-1, the J call TRBJ2-3, with D perhaps TRBD1 (5 bases). Germline V gene data show CDR1 as MGHDK and CDR2 as SYGVNS. The CDR3 length is 13 residues. Trimming took 4 bases from V and 6 from J, leaving 11 bases between them. The chain's CDR3 is CASSVDHRDTQYF. In nucleotides, the CDR3 is TGTGCCAGCAGTGTTGACCACAGGGATACGCAGTATTTT.

The chain recombines TRBV6-5 with TRBJ2-3; D is uncertain. CDR1 is MNHEY and CDR2 is SVGAGI in the germline V gene. This CDR3 comprises 14 residues. Trimming left V 6 bases short and J 6 bases short, with 16 bases between. CDR3 bases: TGTGCCAGCAGAGCCGGGCCCTCCTGGGATACGCAGTATTTT. Protein: CASRAGPSWDTQYF.

The J gene is TRBJ2-3, the V gene TRBV6-5; 11 positions match TRBD2. The CDR3 runs to 15 residues. Germline V gene lookup returns CDR1 MNHEY and CDR2 SVGAGI. V lost 7 bases, J lost 5 bases, and 8 bases stayed unmatched. CDR3 in amino acids: CASTLAGGLGDTQYF. The CDR3 DNA reads as TGTGCCAGCACGTTAGCGGGGGGGCTAGGAGATACGCAGTATTTT.

The rearrangement uses TRBV9 and TRBJ2-7; weak D call: TRBD1 (5 bases). The CDR3 has 13 amino acids. Trimming cost V 0 bases and J 5 bases, with 9 bases left between them. Germline CDR1 and CDR2: SGDLS and YYNGEE. As DNA, the CDR3 is TGTGCCAGCAGCGTAGGGGCAGGGAACGAGCAGTACTTC. Translation: CASSVGAGNEQYF.

V gene TRBV5-8 combines with J gene TRBJ1-1; no firm D call. Trimming pared 7 bases from V and 1 base from J, leaving 8 bases between. CDR1 is SGHTS and CDR2 is YDEGEE in the germline V gene. The CDR3 length is 12 residues. This chain's CDR3 is CASDGSNTEAFF. The CDR3 bases are TGTGCCAGCGACGGATCGAACACTGAAGCTTTCTTT. Full variable domain (outside the CDR3, taken from reference TRBV5-8 and TRBJ1-1): EAGVTQSPTHLIKTRGQQATLRCSPISGHTSVYWYQQALGLGLQFLLWYDEGEERNRGNFPPRFSGRQFPNYSSELNVNALELEDSALYLCASDGSNTEAFFGQGTRLTVV.

The J gene is TRBJ2-3, the V gene TRBV5-1; TRBD1 might be the D (6 bases). The CDR3 is made up of 13 amino acids. Trimming pared 7 bases from V and 0 bases from J, leaving 9 bases between. Germline CDR1 reads SGHRS; CDR2 reads YFSETQ. DNA of the CDR3: TGCGCCAGCCGGGACAAAAGCACAGATACGCAGTATTTT. Translated: CASRDKSTDTQYF. The full variable domain, completed using reference TRBV5-1 and TRBJ2-3, is KAGVTQTPRYLIKTRGQQVTLSCSPISGHRSVSWYQQTPGQGLQFLFEYFSETQRNKGNFPGRFSGRQFSNSRSEMNVSTLELGDSALYLCASRDKSTDTQYFGPGTRLTVL.

The chain is built from TRBV28 and TRBJ2-2, with D perhaps TRBD1 (6 bases). The CDR3 extends over 12 amino acids. From germline, CDR1 is MDHEN and CDR2 SYDVKM. Deletions cut 6 bases from V and 7 bases from J, with 9 bases between. CDR3 amino acids: CASSLGGGELFF. The CDR3, as DNA: TGTGCCAGCAGCTTAGGGGGCGGGGAGCTGTTTTTT. The full variable domain, with the rest looked up from reference TRBV28 and TRBJ2-2, is DVKVTQSSRYLVKRTGEKVFLECVQDMDHENMFWYRQDPGLGLRLIYFSYDVKMKEKGDIPEGYSVSREKKERFSLILESASTNQTSMYLCASSLGGGELFFGEGSRLTVL.

The chain carries TRBV28 and TRBJ2-5, with 10 bases fitting TRBD1. From germline, CDR1 is MDHEN and CDR2 SYDVKM. The CDR3 totals 17 residues. Trimming took 8 bases from V and 5 from J; bases not matched to a gene: 17. CDR3 protein: CASFALAGQGVRETQYF. The CDR3 region has the DNA TGTGCCAGCTTTGCGTTGGCCGGACAGGGGGTGAGGGAGACCCAGTACTTC.

This clone appeared a few times. The chain carries TRBV29-1 and TRBJ2-7; 11 bases match TRBD1. Germline V gives CDR1 SQVTM, CDR2 ANQGSEA. Trimming removed 6 bases from V and 4 bases from J; junction bases left unmatched: 5. The CDR3 runs to 13 residues. CDR3 residues: CSVPGQGGYEQYF. CDR3 DNA sequence: TGCAGCGTACCGGGACAGGGGGGGTACGAGCAGTACTTC.